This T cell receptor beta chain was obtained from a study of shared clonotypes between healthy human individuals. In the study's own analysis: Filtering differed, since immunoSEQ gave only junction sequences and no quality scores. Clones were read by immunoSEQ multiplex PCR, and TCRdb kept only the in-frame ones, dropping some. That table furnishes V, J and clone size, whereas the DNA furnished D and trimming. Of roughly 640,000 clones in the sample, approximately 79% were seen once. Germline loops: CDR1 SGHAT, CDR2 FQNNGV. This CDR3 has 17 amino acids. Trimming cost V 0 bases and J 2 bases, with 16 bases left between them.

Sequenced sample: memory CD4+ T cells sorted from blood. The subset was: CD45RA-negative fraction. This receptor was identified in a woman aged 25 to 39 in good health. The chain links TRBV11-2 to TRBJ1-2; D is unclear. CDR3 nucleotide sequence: TGTGCCAGCAGCTTAGAAAAGGCGGTCAGAGGAAACTATGGCTACACCTTC. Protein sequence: CASSLEKAVRGNYGYTF.